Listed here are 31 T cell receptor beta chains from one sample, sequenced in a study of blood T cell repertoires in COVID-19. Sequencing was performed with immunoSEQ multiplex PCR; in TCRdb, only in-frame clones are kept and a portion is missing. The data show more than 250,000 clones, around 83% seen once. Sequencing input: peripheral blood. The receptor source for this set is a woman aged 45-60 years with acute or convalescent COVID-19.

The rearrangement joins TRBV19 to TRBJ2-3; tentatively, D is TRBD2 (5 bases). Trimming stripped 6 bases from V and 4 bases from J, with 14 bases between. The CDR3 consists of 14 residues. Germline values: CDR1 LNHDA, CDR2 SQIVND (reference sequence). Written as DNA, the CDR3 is TGTGCCAGTAGCCCGGACTCCGGGGCAGATACGCAGTATTTT. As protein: CASSPDSGADTQYF.

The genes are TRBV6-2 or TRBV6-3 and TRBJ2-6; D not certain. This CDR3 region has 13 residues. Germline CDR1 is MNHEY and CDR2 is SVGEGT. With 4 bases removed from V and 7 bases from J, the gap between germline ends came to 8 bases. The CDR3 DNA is TGTGCCAGCAGTTTGAACAGTGCCAACGTCCTGACTTTC. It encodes CASSLNSANVLTF.

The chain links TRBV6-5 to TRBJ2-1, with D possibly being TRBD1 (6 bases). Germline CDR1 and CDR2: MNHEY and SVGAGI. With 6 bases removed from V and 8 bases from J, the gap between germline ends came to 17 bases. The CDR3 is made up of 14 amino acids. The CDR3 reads CASRVRVSGDEQFF. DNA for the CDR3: TGTGCCAGCAGAGTCCGGGTTTCAGGGGATGAGCAGTTCTTC.

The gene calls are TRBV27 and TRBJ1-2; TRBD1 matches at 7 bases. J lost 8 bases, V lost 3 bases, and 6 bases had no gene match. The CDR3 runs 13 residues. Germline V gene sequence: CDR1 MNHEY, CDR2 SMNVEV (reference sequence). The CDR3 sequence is CASSLRDSGGYTF. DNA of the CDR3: TGTGCCAGCAGTTTGCGGGACAGCGGCGGCTACACCTTC.

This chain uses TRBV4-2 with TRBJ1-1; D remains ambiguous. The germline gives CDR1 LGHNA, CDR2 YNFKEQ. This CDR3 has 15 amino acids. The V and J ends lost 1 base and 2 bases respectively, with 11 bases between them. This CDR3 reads CASSQGRSANTEAFF. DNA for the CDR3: TGTGCCAGCAGCCAAGGGAGGAGTGCTAACACTGAAGCTTTCTTT.

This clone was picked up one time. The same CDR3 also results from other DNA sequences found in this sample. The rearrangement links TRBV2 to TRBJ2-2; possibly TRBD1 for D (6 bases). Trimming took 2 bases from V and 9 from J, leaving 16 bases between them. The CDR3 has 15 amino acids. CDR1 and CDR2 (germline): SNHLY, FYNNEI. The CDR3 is CASSETPMGARELFF. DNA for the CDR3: TGTGCCAGCAGTGAAACCCCCATGGGGGCCCGGGAGCTGTTTTTT. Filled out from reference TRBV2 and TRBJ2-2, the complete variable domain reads EPEVTQTPSHQVTQMGQEVILRCVPISNHLYFYWYRQILGQKVEFLVSFYNNEISEKSEIFDDQFSVERPDGSNFTLKIRSTKLEDSAMYFCASSETPMGARELFFGEGSRLTVL.

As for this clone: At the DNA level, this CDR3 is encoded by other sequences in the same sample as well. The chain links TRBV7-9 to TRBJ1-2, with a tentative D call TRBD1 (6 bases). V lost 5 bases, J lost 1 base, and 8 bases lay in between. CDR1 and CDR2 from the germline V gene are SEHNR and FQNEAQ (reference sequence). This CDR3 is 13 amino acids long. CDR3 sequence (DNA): TGTGCCAGCAGCCAACAGGGTAACTATGGCTACACCTTC. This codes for CASSQQGNYGYTF.

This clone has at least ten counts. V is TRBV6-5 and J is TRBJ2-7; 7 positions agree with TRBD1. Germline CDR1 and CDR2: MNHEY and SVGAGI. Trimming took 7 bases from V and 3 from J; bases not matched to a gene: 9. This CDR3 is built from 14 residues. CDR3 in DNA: TGTGCCAGCACCCGACAGGGAACCATCTACGAGCAGTACGTC. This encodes CASTRQGTIYEQYV.

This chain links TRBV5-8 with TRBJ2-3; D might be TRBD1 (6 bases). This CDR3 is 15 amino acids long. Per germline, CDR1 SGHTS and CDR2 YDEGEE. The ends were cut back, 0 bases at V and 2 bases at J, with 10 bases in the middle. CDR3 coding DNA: TGTGCCAGCAGCTTGGTCCAGGGGTCCACAGATACGCAGTATTTT. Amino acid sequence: CASSLVQGSTDTQYF.

CDR3 in DNA: TGCGCCAGCAGCGATACTAGCGGGGGGGACAATGAGCAGTTCTTC. Protein product: CASSDTSGGDNEQFF. The chain joins TRBV5-1 to TRBJ2-1; TRBD2 aligns across 13 bases. Germline-derived CDR1 and CDR2 are SGHRS and YFSETQ. The CDR3 runs to 15 residues. Unmatched junction bases numbered 3, after V lost 4 bases and J lost 5 bases.

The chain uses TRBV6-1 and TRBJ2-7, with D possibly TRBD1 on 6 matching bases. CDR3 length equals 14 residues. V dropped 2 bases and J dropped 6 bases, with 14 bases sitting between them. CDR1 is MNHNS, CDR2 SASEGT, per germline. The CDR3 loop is CASSERNGRGEQYV. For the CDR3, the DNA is TGTGCCAGCAGTGAAAGGAATGGCAGGGGCGAGCAGTACGTC.

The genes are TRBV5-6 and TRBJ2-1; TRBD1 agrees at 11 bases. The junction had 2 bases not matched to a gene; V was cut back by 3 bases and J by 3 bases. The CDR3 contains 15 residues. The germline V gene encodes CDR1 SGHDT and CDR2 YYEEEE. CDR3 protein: CASSWGQGGYNEQFF. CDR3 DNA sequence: TGTGCCAGCAGCTGGGGACAGGGGGGCTACAATGAGCAGTTCTTC. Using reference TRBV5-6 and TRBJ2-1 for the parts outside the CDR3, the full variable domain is DAGVTQSPTHLIKTRGQQVTLRCSPKSGHDTVSWYQQALGQGPQFIFQYYEEEERQRGNFPDRFSGHQFPNYSSELNVNALLLGDSALYLCASSWGQGGYNEQFFGPGTRLTVL.

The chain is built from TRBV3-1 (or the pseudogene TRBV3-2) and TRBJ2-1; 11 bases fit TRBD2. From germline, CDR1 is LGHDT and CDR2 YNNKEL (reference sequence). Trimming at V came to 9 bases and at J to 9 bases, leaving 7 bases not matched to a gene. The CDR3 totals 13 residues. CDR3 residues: CASARGTSGEQFF. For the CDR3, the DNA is TGTGCCAGTGCAAGGGGGACTAGCGGTGAGCAGTTCTTC.

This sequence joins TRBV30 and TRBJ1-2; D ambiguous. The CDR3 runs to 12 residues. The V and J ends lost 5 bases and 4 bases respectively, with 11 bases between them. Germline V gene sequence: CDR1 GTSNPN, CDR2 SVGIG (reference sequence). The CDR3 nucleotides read TGTGCCTGGTTAAGGGCGGGCTATGGCTACACCTTC. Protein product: CAWLRAGYGYTF. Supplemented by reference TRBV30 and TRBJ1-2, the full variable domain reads SQTIHQWPATLVQPVGSPLSLECTVEGTSNPNLYWYRQAAGRGLQLLFYSVGIGQISSEVPQNLSASRPQDRQFILSSKKLLLSDSGFYLCAWLRAGYGYTFGSGTRLTVV.

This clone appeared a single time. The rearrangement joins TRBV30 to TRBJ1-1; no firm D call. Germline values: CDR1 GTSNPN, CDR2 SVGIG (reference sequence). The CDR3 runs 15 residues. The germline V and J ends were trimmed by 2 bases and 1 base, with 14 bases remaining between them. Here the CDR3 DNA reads TGTGCCTGGAGTTGGGGAGGCAGGCAGAACACTGAAGCTTTCTTT. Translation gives CAWSWGGRQNTEAFF.

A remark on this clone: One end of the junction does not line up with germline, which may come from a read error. CDR3 residues: CAWSVGDRGNF. For the CDR3, the DNA is TGTGCCTGGAGTGTAGGGGACAGGGGTAACTTT. The chain carries TRBV30 and TRBJ1-1; 10 nucleotides align to TRBD1. The CDR3 has 11 residues. The germline gives CDR1 GTSNPN, CDR2 SVGIG (reference sequence). The complete variable domain, with remaining parts taken from reference TRBV30 and TRBJ1-1, reads SQTIHQWPATLVQPVGSPLSLECTVEGTSNPNLYWYRQAAGRGLQLLFYSVGIGQISSEVPQNLSASRPQDRQFILSSKKLLLSDSGFYLCAWSVGDRGNFGQGTRLTVV.

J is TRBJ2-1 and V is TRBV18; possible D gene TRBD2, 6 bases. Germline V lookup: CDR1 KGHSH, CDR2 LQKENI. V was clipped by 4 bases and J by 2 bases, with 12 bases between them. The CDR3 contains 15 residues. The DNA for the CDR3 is TGTGCCAGCTCACTCCAGGGAGGAACCTACAATGAGCAGTTCTTC. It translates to CASSLQGGTYNEQFF.

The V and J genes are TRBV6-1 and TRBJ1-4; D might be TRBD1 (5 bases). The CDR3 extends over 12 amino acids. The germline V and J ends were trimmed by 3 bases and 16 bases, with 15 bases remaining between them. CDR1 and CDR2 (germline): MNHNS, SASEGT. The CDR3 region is CASSEHRYLGFF. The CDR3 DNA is TGTGCCAGCAGTGAGCACAGGTACCTGGGGTTTTTT.

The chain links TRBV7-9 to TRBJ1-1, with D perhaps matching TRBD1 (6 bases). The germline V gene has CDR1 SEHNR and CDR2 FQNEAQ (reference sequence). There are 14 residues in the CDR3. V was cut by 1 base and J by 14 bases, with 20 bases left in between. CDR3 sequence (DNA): TGTGCCAGCAGCTTAGATAGGGCAGGGGCGACGAAGTTCTTT. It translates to CASSLDRAGATKFF.

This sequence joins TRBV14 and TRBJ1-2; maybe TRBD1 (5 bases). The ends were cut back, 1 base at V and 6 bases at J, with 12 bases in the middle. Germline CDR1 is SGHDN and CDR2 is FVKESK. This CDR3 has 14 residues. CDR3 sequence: CASSQVRGFNGYTF. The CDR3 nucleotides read TGTGCCAGCAGCCAAGTACGGGGGTTCAATGGCTACACCTTC.

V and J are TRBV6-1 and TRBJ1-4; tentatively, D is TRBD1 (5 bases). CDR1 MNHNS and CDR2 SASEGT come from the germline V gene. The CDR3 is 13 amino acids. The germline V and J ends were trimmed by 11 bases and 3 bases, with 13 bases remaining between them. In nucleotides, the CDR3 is TGTGCCTACGCCCGGGGGTCTAATGAAAAACTGTTTTTT. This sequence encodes CAYARGSNEKLFF.

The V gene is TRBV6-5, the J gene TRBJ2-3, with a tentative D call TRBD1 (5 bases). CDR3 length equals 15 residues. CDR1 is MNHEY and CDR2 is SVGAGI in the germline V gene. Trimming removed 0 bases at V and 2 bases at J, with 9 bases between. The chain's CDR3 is CASSYSGRTTDTQYF. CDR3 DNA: TGTGCCAGCAGTTACTCGGGGCGGACCACAGATACGCAGTATTTT.

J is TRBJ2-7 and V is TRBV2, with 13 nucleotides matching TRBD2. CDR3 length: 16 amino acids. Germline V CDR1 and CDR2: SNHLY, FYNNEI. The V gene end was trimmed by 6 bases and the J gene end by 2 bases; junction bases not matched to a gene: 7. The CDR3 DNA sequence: TGTGCCAGCAGCCAACTAGCGGGAGGGAGTACCTACGAGCAGTACTTC. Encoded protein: CASSQLAGGSTYEQYF.

CDR3 sequence (DNA): TGTGCCAGCAGTTACTCGGCGCAAGCGTACAATGAGCAGTTCTTC. Protein sequence: CASSYSAQAYNEQFF. The chain employs TRBV6-5 and TRBJ2-1; D unresolved. Trimming left V 0 bases short and J 4 bases short, with 10 bases between. CDR3 length equals 15 residues. Germline-derived CDR1 and CDR2 are MNHEY and SVGAGI.

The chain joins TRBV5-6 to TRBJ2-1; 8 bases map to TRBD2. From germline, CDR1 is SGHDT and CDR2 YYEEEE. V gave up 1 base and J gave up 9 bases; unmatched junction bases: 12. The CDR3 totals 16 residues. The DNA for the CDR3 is TGTGCCAGCAGCTTGTCACCGGGGGGGCGAAATGGTGAGCAGTTCTTC. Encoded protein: CASSLSPGGRNGEQFF.

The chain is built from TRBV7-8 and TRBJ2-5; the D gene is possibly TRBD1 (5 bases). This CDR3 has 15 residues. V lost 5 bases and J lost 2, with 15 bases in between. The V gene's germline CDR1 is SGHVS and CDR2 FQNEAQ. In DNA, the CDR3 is TGTGCCAGCAGCCCGGGTGGGGCGGAACAAGAGACCCAGTACTTC. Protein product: CASSPGGAEQETQYF. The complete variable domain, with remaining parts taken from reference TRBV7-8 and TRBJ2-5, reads GAGVSQSPRYKVAKRGQDVALRCDPISGHVSLFWYQQALGQGPEFLTYFQNEAQLDKSGLPSDRFFAERPEGSVSTLKIQRTQQEDSAVYLCASSPGGAEQETQYFGPGTRLLVL.

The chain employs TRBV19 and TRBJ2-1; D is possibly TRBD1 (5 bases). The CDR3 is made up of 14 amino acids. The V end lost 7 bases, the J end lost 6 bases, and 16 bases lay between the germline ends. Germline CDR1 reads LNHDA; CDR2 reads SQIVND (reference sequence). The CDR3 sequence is CASTGSNRFNEQFF. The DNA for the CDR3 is TGTGCCAGTACAGGTTCCAACAGGTTCAATGAGCAGTTCTTC.

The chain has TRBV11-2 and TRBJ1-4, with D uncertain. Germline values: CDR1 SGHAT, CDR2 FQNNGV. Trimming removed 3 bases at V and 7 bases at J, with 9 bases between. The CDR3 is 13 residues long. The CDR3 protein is CASSFQSGEKLFF. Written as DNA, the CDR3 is TGTGCCAGCAGCTTCCAGTCAGGTGAAAAACTGTTTTTT.

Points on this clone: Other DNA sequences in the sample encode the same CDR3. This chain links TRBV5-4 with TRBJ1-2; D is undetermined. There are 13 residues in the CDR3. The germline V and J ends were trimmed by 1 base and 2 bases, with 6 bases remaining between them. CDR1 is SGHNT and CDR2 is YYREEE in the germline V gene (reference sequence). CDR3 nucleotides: TGTGCCAGCAGCTTGAACGGGAACTATGGCTACACCTTC. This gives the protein CASSLNGNYGYTF.

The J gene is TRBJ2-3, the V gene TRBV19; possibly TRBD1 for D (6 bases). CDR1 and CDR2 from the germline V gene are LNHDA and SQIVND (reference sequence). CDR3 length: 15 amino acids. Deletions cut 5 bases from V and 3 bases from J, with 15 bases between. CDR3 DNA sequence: TGTGCCAGTAGTCGGCAGGGGAGTTATACAGATACGCAGTATTTT. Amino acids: CASSRQGSYTDTQYF.

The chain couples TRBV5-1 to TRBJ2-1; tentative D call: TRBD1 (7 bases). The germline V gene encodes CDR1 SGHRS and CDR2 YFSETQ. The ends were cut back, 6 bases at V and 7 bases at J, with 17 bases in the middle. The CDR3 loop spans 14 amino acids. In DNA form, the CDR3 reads TGCGCCAGCACAGGACAGGTCGCGGGAAATGAGCAGTTCTTC. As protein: CASTGQVAGNEQFF.